This T cell receptor beta chain was sequenced in a study of beta chain features in type 1 diabetes. The wider study: Sorted cell examination encompassed approximately 110 million cells across all samples. Study results and caveats: There was no resolution here of whether HLA type influences TCRB rearrangement. Cells with high TCR expression could be over-represented when cDNA is sequenced.

Trimming removed 6 bases from V and 0 bases from J; junction bases left unmatched: 12. CDR3 length: 18 amino acids. Germline CDR1 is SNHLY and CDR2 is FYNNEI. Since all of the isolated RNA was reverse transcribed, expressed TCRB transcripts were what got sequenced. This table comes from immunoSEQ multiplex PCR, and its TCRdb copy is limited to in-frame clones, with some not included. The table records around 430,000 clones, approximately 31% of them present only once. Only a few counts were recorded for this clone. No antigen is known for it. The rearrangement links TRBV2 to TRBJ2-4, with 9 positions matching TRBD1. The clonotype was recovered from a man aged 18 to 29 in good health. Material for sequencing was naive CD4+ T cells from blood. The chain's CDR3 is CASRGQGLSALAKNIQYF. DNA for the CDR3: TGTGCCAGCAGGGGACAGGGTTTATCTGCTCTAGCCAAAAACATTCAGTACTTC.